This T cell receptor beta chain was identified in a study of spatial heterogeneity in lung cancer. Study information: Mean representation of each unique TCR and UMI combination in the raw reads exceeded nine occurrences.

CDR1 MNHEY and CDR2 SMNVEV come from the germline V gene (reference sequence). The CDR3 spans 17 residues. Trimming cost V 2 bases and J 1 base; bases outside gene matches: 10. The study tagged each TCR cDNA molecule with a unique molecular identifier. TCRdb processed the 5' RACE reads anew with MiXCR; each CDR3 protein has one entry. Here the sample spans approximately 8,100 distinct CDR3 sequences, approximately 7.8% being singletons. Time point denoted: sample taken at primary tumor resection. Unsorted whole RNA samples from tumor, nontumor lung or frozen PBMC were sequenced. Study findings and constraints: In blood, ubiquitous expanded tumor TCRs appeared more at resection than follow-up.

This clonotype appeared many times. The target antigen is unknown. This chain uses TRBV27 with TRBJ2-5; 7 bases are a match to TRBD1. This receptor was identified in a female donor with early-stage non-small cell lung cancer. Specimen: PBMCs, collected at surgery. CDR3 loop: CASSLRGRGSFQETQYF. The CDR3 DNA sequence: TGTGCCAGCAGTTTAAGGGGGCGAGGCTCCTTCCAAGAGACCCAGTACTTC.